These T cell receptor beta chains were read from a single sample in a study of CD8 T cells in Susac syndrome. TCRdb reanalysed the immunoSEQ multiplex PCR reads using MiXCR and keeps one entry per CDR3 protein. In the table there are about 69,000 distinct CDR3 sequences, 91% of which are singletons. Material: CD8+ T cells from PBMCs. These receptors all come from a human donor with multiple sclerosis. Both conserved end residues are part of each CDR3.

v_call,j_call,cdr3_aa
TRBV7-2,TRBJ1-1,CASSLDLTEAFF
TRBV6-6,TRBJ1-1,CASGMNTEAFF
TRBV4-3,TRBJ2-7,CASSQDPGDSNEQYF
TRBV19,TRBJ1-1,CASSISSGMNTEAFF
TRBV18,TRBJ2-2,CASSPPGQGLAGELFF
TRBV6-1,TRBJ2-3,CASSLRTGTDTQYF
TRBV12-3/TRBV12-4,TRBJ2-2,CASSLGGTNTGELFF
TRBV5-5,TRBJ1-5,CASSFSGNSQPQHF
TRBV5-6,TRBJ2-1,CASSLDGGRYNEQFF
TRBV27,TRBJ2-7,CASSSGYSYEQYF
TRBV5-6,TRBJ1-5,CASSFASTPHQPQHF
TRBV12-3/TRBV12-4,TRBJ1-5,CASSSTRTGPFQPQHF
TRBV28,TRBJ2-4,CASSLSRVAKNIQYF
TRBV12-3/TRBV12-4,TRBJ1-1,CASSFGSGTTEAFF
TRBV20-1,TRBJ2-1,CSARREGLYNEQFF
TRBV5-1,TRBJ2-1,CASSLEFSAMGEQFF
TRBV6-5,TRBJ2-5,CASSYLASGRGAQETQYF
TRBV19,TRBJ1-1,CATSTGGNTEAFF
TRBV29-1,TRBJ1-4,CSVIGIANEKLFF
TRBV11-2,TRBJ1-2,CASSSSDRETGGYTF
TRBV20-1,TRBJ2-7,CSARDSYKEGPEQYF
TRBV3-1,TRBJ2-1,CASSQGTGELSYNEQFF
TRBV6-1,TRBJ2-3,CASSDRGSTDTQYF
TRBV4-1,TRBJ2-7,CASRPESRDEQYF
TRBV4-1,TRBJ2-2,CASSQGPGAGELFF
TRBV4-2,TRBJ2-7,CASSLDRVARYEQYF
TRBV7-9,TRBJ1-2,CASRGQEHYGYTF
TRBV19,TRBJ2-1,CASSPMGLAGDNEQFF
TRBV4-3,TRBJ2-3,CASSQASIDTQYF
TRBV6-6,TRBJ2-5,CASSPPDRQETQYF
TRBV28,TRBJ1-5,CASSMTGVWSNQPQHF
TRBV20-1,TRBJ2-7,CSAAPDREPYEQYF
TRBV27,TRBJ1-5,CATAGGAEQPQHF
TRBV2,TRBJ1-5,CASSDIGNQPQHF
TRBV6-6,TRBJ2-1,CASSYFRDIRENEQFF
TRBV11-2,TRBJ2-1,CASSLPSRGAYNEQFF
TRBV28,TRBJ2-5,CASSPGGAETQYF
TRBV2,TRBJ2-2,CASSEGTVNTGELFF
TRBV7-8,TRBJ2-3,CASSLGTTGGGPNTQYF
TRBV7-2,TRBJ1-5,CASSYLDQPQHF
TRBV7-9,TRBJ2-1,CASSGQDTSSYNEQFF
TRBV28,TRBJ2-7,CASTLRAGREQYF
TRBV5-4,TRBJ2-2,CASSLIVGSTGELFF
TRBV30,TRBJ2-2,CAWSVVLAGDTGELFF
TRBV4-1,TRBJ2-3,CASSQVEGQGYADTQYF
TRBV14,TRBJ1-3,CASSQEERVALVGNTIYF
TRBV3-1,TRBJ2-3,CASSPRWGASTDTQYF
TRBV7-8,TRBJ2-2,CASSQTSGRTGELFF
TRBV7-7,TRBJ2-1,CASSLALAAYNEQFF
TRBV27,TRBJ1-2,CASSSWDSQNYGYTF
TRBV9,TRBJ2-5,CASRGVEETQYF
TRBV25-1,TRBJ1-2,CASSELQGNYGYTF
TRBV28,TRBJ2-3,CASSPLEERGMQYF
TRBV19,TRBJ2-1,CASSITGRGDNEQFF
TRBV7-8,TRBJ2-5,CASSFWRDGQETQYF
TRBV28,TRBJ1-5,CASSRSVGQTNQPQHF
TRBV28,TRBJ2-7,CASSLVFPLSEQYF